The clone carrying this T cell receptor beta chain was detected only a few times. What it binds is unknown. Other DNA sequences in this specimen translate into the identical CDR3. The germline V and J ends were trimmed by 5 bases and 4 bases, with 8 bases remaining between them. The CDR3 spans 12 residues. Germline assignment: CDR1 SEHNR and CDR2 FQNEAQ (reference sequence). These data are taken from a study of CD8+ T cells in alopecia areata. Study-level points and caveats: Affected scalp, especially in alopecia totalis/universalis, had a higher clonality than normal scalp did.

TCR sequencing used cDNA made by reverse transcription of extracted RNA. The method was immunoSEQ multiplex PCR; TCRdb's version includes in-frame clones alone and lacks a portion of them. Of about 110,000 clones in the sample, approximately 59% are singletons; the top ten hold 20% to 25%. Sequencing was performed on CD8+ T cells sorted from blood. This receptor was obtained from a human donor in good health. This sequence joins TRBV7-9 and TRBJ2-5; D is unclear. The CDR3 sequence is CASSPLGETQYF. CDR3 DNA: TGTGCCAGCAGCCCTCTCGGAGAGACCCAGTACTTC.